This TCR beta chain came from a study of regulatory T cells in long-lasting Graves disease. General study points: TRBV28, TRBJ1-2 and TRBJ2-5 were favored in persistent disease.

Noted time point: newly diagnosed GD, antithyroid drugs for less than 3 months. The TCR library was prepared using RNA isolated from PBMCs. Graves' disease diagnosis was established per American Thyroid Association guidelines. On this clonotype: What it recognizes is unknown.

iRepertoire HTBI primers and Arm-PCR of CDR3 regions built TCR beta libraries. TCRdb called the multiplex PCR reads again in MiXCR, with one record for every CDR3 protein. The sample has approximately 400,000 distinct CDR3 sequences, around 14% seen once; the top ten hold around 17%. CDR1 and CDR2 (germline): MDHEN, SYDVKM. The CDR3 sequence is 17 residues long. Trimming shortened V by 6 bases and J by 0 bases, and 18 bases separated the two germline ends. These data were also reused for a study on T cells in Graves' hyperthyroidism and ophthalmopathy. In that study: The study excluded patients with uncontrolled infection, other autoimmune disease, pregnancy or lactation. Ophthalmopathy got predicted by the model a median around 6.8 months before its onset.

The sequencing here drew on peripheral blood mononuclear cells (PBMCs), taken at new diagnosis, from a patient treated with antithyroid drugs. The sequence was obtained from a woman in her thirties with Graves disease. The rearrangement links TRBV28 to TRBJ2-1, with D perhaps TRBD1 (5 bases). Here the CDR3 reads CASSLPTAGNSYNEQFF. The DNA for the CDR3 is TGTGCCAGCAGCCTCCCAACGGCAGGGAACTCCTACAATGAGCAGTTCTTC.